The present entry profiles one T cell receptor (beta chain) with its context. Its antigen is currently unknown. This entry belongs to a study of CD4 T cells in relation to SARS-CoV-2 and coronaviruses. Background on the study: PBMCs were cultured with antigen for roughly 10 days before TCR beta sequencing. Convalescent patients had median age 38.5 years, range roughly 20 to 80. Findings of the study overall: In around 63% of donors, memory CD4+ clonotypes crossrecognized SARS-CoV-2 and at least one common cold coronavirus spike.

With V trimmed by 6 bases and J by 3 bases, 8 bases remained unmatched. The CDR3 totals 17 residues. CDR1 is MDHEN, CDR2 SYDVKM, per germline. Over 80,000 naive or memory CD4+ cells were cultured with CEF peptides for nine to ten days. Assay used: immunoSEQ multiplex PCR; TCRdb lists only in-frame clones, some missing. Of 35,000 to 45,000 clones in the sample, under 85% are singletons; the top ten hold just over 20%. This chain uses TRBV28 with TRBJ2-1, with 13 bases identical to TRBD2. Source material: memory CD4+ T cells from PBMCs, cultured in vitro. This receptor was obtained from an adult with COVID-19. This CDR3 is CASSRTSGRQFYNEQFF. The CDR3 coding sequence is TGTGCCAGCAGCCGGACTAGCGGGAGACAATTCTACAATGAGCAGTTCTTC.